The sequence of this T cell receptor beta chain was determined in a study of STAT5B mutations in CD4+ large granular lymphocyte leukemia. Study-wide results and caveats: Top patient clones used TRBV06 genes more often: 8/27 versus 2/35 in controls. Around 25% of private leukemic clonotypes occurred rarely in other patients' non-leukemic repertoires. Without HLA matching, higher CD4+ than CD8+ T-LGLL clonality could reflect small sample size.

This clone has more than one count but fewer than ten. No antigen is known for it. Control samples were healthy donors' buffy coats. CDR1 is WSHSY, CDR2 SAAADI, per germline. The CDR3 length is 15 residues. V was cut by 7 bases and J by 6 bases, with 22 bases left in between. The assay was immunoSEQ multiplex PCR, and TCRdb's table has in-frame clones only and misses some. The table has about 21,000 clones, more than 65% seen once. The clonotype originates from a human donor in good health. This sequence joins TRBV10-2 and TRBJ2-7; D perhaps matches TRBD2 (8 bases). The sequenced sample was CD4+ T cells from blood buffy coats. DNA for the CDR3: TGCGCCAGCACCTCGGGACTAGGAGGGGGCGGCGAGCAGTACTTC. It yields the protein CASTSGLGGGGEQYF.